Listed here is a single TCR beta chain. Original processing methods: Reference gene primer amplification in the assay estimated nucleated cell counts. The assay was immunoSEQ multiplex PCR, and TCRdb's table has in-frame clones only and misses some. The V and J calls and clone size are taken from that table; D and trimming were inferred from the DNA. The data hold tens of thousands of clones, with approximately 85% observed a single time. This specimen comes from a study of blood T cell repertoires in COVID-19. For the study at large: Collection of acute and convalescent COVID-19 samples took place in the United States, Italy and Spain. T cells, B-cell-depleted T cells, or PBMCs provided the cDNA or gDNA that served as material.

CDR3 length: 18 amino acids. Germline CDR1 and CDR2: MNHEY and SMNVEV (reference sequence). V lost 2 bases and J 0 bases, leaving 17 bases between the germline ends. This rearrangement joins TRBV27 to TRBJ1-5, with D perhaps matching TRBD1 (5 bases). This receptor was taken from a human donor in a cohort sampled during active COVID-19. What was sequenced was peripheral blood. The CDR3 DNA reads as TGTGCCAGCAGTTTAACGTTCGGGACTGTCTCTAGCAATCAGCCCCAGCATTTT. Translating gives CASSLTFGTVSSNQPQHF.